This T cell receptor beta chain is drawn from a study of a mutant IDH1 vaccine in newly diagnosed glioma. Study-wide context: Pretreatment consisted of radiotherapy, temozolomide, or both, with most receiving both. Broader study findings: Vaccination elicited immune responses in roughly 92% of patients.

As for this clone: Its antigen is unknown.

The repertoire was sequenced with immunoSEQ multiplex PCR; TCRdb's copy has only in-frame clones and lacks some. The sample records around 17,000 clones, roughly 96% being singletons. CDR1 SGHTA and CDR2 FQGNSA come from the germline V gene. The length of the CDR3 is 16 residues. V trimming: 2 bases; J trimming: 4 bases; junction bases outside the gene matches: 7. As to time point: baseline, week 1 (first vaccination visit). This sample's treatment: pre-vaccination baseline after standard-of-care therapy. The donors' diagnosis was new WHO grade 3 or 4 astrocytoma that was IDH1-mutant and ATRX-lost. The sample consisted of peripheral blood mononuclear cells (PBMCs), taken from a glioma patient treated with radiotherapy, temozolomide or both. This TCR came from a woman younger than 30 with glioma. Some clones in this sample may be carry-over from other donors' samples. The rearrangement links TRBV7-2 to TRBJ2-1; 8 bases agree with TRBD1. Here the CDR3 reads CASSLTVRGRYNEQFF. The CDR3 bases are TGTGCCAGCAGCTTAACCGTCAGGGGGCGATACAATGAGCAGTTCTTC.